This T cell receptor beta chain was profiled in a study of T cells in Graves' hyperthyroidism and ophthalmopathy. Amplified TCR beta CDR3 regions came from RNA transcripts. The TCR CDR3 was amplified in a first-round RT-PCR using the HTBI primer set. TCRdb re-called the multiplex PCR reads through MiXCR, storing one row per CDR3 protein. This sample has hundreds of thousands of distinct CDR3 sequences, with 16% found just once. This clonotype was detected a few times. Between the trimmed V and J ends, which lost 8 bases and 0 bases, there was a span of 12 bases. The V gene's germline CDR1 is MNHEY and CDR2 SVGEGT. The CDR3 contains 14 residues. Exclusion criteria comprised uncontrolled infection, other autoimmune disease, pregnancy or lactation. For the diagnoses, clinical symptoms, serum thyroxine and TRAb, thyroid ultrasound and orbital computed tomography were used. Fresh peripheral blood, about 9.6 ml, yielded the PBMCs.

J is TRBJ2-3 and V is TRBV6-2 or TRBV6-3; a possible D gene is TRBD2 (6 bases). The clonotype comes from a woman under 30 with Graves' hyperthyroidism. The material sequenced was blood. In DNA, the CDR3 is TGTGCCAGCCTTTCAGCGGGCAGCACAGATACGCAGTATTTT. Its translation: CASLSAGSTDTQYF.